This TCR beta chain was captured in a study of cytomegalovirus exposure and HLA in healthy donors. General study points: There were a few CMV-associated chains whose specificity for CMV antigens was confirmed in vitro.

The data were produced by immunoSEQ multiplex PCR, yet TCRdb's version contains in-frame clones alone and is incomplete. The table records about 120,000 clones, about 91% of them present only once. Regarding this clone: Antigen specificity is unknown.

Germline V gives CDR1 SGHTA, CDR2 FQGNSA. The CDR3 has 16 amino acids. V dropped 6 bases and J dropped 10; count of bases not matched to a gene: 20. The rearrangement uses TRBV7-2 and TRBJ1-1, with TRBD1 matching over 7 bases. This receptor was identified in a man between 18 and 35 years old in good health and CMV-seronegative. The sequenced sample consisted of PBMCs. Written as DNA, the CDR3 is TGTGCCAGCAGGGGGGGTCCGGGACAGCTATCCGGTATAGCTTTCTTT. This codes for CASRGGPGQLSGIAFF.